What follows are 15 T cell receptor beta chains derived from one specimen sequenced in a study of T cell responses to AZD1222 COVID-19 vaccine (dated by TCRdb to the early 2020s). Receptors were amplified or captured by the immunoSEQ multiplex PCR assay. Held by TCRdb, this immuneACCESS table contains in-frame sequences only and omits some clones. Under half of the omission traces to an unresolved V gene where checked; the cause of the rest is unknown. For this sample there are roughly 120,000 clones; about 93% appear just once. In total, the top ten clones hold around 5% of the sample. The sample's time point label, decoded: about 28 days (+/-7) after the second vaccine dose. The sample consisted of peripheral blood, taken 28 days after the second AZD1222 dose. The source is an adult who received the AZD1222 COVID-19 vaccine.

The chain has TRBV2 and TRBJ2-5, with TRBD1 as a possible D gene (7 bases). The V end lost 5 bases, the J end lost 5 bases, and 12 bases lay between the germline ends. This CDR3 has 13 residues. Germline V CDR1 and CDR2: SNHLY, FYNNEI. The CDR3 nucleotides read TGTGCCAGCAGTCCTTCAGGGGGGGAGACCCAGTACTTC. It encodes CASSPSGGETQYF.

This clone showed up just once. The chain is built from TRBV5-1 and TRBJ1-5; 7 bases are a match to TRBD1. CDR3 size: 16 residues. V gave up 0 bases and J gave up 6 bases; unmatched junction bases: 9. Germline assignment: CDR1 SGHRS and CDR2 YFSETQ. CDR3 region: CASSLDGRGATQPQHF. CDR3 DNA sequence: TGCGCCAGCAGCTTGGATGGCAGGGGGGCAACTCAGCCCCAGCATTTT.

The chain employs TRBV2 and TRBJ1-1, with a possible D match to TRBD1 (5 bases). The germline CDR1 and CDR2 sequences are SNHLY and FYNNEI. The CDR3 contains 14 residues. V was cut by 7 bases and J by 4 bases, with 16 bases left in between. Written as DNA, the CDR3 is TGTGCCAGCAAGAGGGGCTCCTTGGGCACTGAAGCTTTCTTT. Its protein product is CASKRGSLGTEAFF.

J is TRBJ1-6 and V is TRBV3-1 (or the pseudogene TRBV3-2); no definite D call. CDR3 length: 15 amino acids. Trimming left V 1 base short and J 6 bases short, with 10 bases between. The germline V gene encodes CDR1 LGHDT and CDR2 YNNKEL (reference sequence). In nucleotides, the CDR3 is TGTGCCAGCAGCCAAGGGCAGGCCCTTAATTCACCCCTCCACTTT. This sequence encodes CASSQGQALNSPLHF.

J is TRBJ1-5 and V is TRBV6-8; D uncertain. The CDR3 has 14 residues. The germline V gene has CDR1 MNHGY and CDR2 SAAAGT. Between the trimmed V and J ends, which lost 2 bases and 2 bases, there was a span of 7 bases. CDR3 nucleotides: TGTGCCAGCAGTTACCCCCCCGGCAATCAGCCCCAGCATTTT. Amino acid sequence: CASSYPPGNQPQHF.

The gene calls are TRBV6-5 and TRBJ1-5, with 7 bases lining up with TRBD1. J gave up 2 bases and V 2 bases, and 0 bases lay outside the gene matches. The CDR3 contains 14 residues. CDR1 MNHEY and CDR2 SVGAGI come from the germline V gene. CDR3 DNA: TGTGCCAGCAGTTACCAGGGGGGCAATCAGCCCCAGCATTTT. Amino acids: CASSYQGGNQPQHF.

J is TRBJ2-7 and V is TRBV6-1; D might be TRBD1 or TRBD2, each matching 7 bases. The germline gives CDR1 MNHNS, CDR2 SASEGT. The CDR3 loop spans 15 amino acids. V gave up 2 bases and J gave up 2 bases, with 13 bases separating them. The chain's CDR3 is CASSESGGGTYEQYF. CDR3 DNA sequence: TGTGCCAGCAGTGAATCAGGGGGGGGGACCTACGAGCAGTACTTC.

The rearrangement uses TRBV11-1 and TRBJ2-2, with D maybe TRBD1 (6 bases). Trimming removed 4 bases from V and 5 bases from J, with 17 bases in between. The CDR3 has 16 residues. Germline V lookup: CDR1 SGHAT, CDR2 FQDESV (reference sequence). The CDR3: CASSSRASRGTGELFF. DNA for the CDR3: TGTGCCAGCAGCTCCCGGGCCTCCAGGGGTACCGGGGAGCTGTTTTTT.

This rearrangement joins TRBV28 to TRBJ2-7; either TRBD1 or TRBD2 may supply D (5 bases each). CDR1 and CDR2 from the germline V gene are MDHEN and SYDVKM. The CDR3 runs to 15 residues. V was clipped by 5 bases and J by 6 bases, with 20 bases between them. The CDR3 DNA is TGTGCCAGCAGTGAGAATAGAGGGGTCCCTCTCGAGCAGTACTTC. It codes for CASSENRGVPLEQYF.

The chain carries TRBV11-3 and TRBJ2-1, with D unclear. Trimming removed 1 base from V and 0 bases from J, with 7 bases in between. This CDR3 spans 15 amino acids. Per germline, CDR1 SGHNT and CDR2 YENEEA. The CDR3, as DNA: TGTGCCAGCAGCTTAGCGGGTAGCTCCTACAATGAGCAGTTCTTC. Amino acids: CASSLAGSSYNEQFF.

This clone has only a few counts. This chain links TRBV4-1 with TRBJ1-2, with 10 bases matching TRBD1. From germline, CDR1 is MGHRA and CDR2 YSYEKL. The CDR3 is 16 residues long. With 4 bases clipped from V and 2 bases from J, the junction kept 7 bases outside the gene matches. CDR3 residues: CASSLHLGQGNYGYTF. CDR3 DNA sequence: TGCGCCAGCAGCCTCCACCTGGGACAGGGGAACTATGGCTACACCTTC.

The chain uses TRBV5-1 and TRBJ1-2, with D unclear. This CDR3 has 15 residues. CDR1 and CDR2 from the germline V gene are SGHRS and YFSETQ. V lost 0 bases and J lost 6, with 15 bases in between. The CDR3 region is CASSLGSLGSNGYTF. The CDR3 coding sequence is TGCGCCAGCAGCTTGGGTTCTCTCGGATCGAATGGCTACACCTTC.

The gene calls are TRBV6-5 and TRBJ2-1; D is unresolved. CDR1 and CDR2 from the germline V gene are MNHEY and SVGAGI. The CDR3 runs 15 residues. Trimming removed 0 bases from V and 4 bases from J, with 10 bases in between. The CDR3 DNA follows: TGTGCCAGCAGTTACTCTGGCGGTCTTTACAATGAGCAGTTCTTC. As protein: CASSYSGGLYNEQFF.

The chain is built from TRBV10-1 and TRBJ2-4; unclear D gene. Germline CDR1 WNHNN, CDR2 SYGVQD (reference sequence). The CDR3 is 16 residues long. Trimming took 8 bases from V and 0 from J, leaving 17 bases between them. The CDR3 protein is CASGQYPMVAKNIQYF. The DNA of the CDR3 is TGCGCCAGCGGGCAGTACCCGATGGTAGCCAAAAACATTCAGTACTTC.

The chain joins TRBV5-8 to TRBJ2-1; perhaps TRBD1 as D (5 bases). There are 15 residues in the CDR3. The V end lost 4 bases, the J end lost 0 bases, and 11 bases lay between the germline ends. The V gene's germline CDR1 is SGHTS and CDR2 YDEGEE. Here the CDR3 reads CASSLQGYSYNEQFF. Written as DNA, the CDR3 is TGTGCCAGCAGCCTTCAGGGTTACTCCTACAATGAGCAGTTCTTC.